This T cell receptor (beta chain) was sequenced during a study of cytomegalovirus exposure and HLA in healthy donors. Libraries were prepared by immunoSEQ multiplex PCR; TCRdb keeps only in-frame clonotypes and omits some of them. The sample has 85,000 to 120,000 clones; roughly 95% are singletons. The receptor's source is a young woman in good health and CMV-seronegative. What was sequenced was PBMCs.

For the CDR3, the DNA is TGCAGCGTTGAAGCGCAGGACTACGAGCAGTACTTC. Translating gives CSVEAQDYEQYF. The chain carries TRBV29-1 and TRBJ2-7; D gene unclear. The CDR3 sequence is 12 residues long. Per germline, CDR1 SQVTM and CDR2 ANQGSEA. V shed 1 base and J shed 3 bases, with 7 bases lying between them.